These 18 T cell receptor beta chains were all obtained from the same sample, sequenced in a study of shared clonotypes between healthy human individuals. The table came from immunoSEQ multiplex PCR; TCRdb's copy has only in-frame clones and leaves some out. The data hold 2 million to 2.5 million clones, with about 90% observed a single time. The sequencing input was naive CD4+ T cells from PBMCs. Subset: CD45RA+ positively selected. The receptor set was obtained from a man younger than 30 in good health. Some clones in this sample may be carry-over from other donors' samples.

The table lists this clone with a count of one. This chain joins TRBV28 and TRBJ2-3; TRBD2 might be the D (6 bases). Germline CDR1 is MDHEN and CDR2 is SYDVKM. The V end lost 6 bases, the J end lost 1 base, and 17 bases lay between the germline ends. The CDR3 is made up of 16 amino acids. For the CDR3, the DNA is TGTGCCAGCAGACTAAAAGTGGCTAGCGGCACAGATACGCAGTATTTT. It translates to CASRLKVASGTDTQYF.

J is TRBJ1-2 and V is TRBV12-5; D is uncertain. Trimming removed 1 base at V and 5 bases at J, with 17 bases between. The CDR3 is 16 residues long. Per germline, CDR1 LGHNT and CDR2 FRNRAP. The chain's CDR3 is CASGLDLSQRVYGYTF. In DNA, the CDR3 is TGTGCTAGTGGTTTGGACTTATCACAGAGAGTTTATGGCTACACCTTC.

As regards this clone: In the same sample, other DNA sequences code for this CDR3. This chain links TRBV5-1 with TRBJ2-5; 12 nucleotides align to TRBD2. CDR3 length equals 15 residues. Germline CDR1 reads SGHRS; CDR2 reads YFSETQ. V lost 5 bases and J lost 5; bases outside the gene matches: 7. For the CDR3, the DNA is TGCGCCAGCAGTTCGGGACTAGCGGGCTGGGAGACCCAGTACTTC. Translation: CASSSGLAGWETQYF.

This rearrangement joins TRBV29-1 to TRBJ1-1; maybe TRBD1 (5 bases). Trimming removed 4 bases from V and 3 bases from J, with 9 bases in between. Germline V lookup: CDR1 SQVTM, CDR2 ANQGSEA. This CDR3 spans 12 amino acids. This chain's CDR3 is CSVVRADTEAFF. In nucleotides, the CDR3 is TGCAGCGTTGTCAGGGCGGACACTGAAGCTTTCTTT.

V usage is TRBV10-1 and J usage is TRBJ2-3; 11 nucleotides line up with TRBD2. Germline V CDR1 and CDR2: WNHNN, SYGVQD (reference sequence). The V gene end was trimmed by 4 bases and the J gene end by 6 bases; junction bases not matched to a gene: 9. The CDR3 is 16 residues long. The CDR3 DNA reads TGCGCCAGCAGTGGCGCCGGACTAGCGGGCGTGGATACGCAGTATTTT. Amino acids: CASSGAGLAGVDTQYF.

The CDR3 protein is CASSDRGDNGYTF. DNA for the CDR3: TGTGCCAGCAGTGACAGGGGTGATAATGGCTACACCTTC. The chain carries TRBV6-1 and TRBJ1-2; a possible D gene is TRBD1 (6 bases). V lost 3 bases to trimming and J lost 6 bases, with 11 bases between them. The CDR3 consists of 13 residues. CDR1 and CDR2 (germline): MNHNS, SASEGT.

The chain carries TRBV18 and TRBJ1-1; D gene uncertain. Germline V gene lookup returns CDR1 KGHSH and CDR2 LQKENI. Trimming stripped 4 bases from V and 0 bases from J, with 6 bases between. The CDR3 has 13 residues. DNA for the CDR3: TGTGCCAGCTCACGACTATTGAACACTGAAGCTTTCTTT. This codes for CASSRLLNTEAFF.

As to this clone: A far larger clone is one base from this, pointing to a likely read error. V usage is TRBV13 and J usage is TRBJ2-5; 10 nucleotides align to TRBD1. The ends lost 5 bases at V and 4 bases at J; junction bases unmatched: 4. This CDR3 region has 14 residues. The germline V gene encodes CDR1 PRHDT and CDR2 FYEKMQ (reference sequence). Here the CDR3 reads CASSLDRGRETQYF. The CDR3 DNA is TGTGCCAGCAGCCTAGACAGGGGGCGAGAGACCCAGTACTTC.

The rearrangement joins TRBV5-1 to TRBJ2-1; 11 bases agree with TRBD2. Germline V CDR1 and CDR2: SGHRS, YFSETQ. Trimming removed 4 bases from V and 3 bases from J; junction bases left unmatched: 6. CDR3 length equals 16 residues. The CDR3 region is CASSTSGRVGYNEQFF. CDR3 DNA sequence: TGCGCCAGCAGCACTAGCGGGAGAGTGGGCTACAATGAGCAGTTCTTC.

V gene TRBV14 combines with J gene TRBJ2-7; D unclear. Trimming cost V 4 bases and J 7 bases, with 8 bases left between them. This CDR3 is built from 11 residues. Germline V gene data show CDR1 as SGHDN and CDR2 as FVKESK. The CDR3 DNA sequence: TGTGCCAGCAGCCGGTTGGGGGAGCAGTACTTC. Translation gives CASSRLGEQYF.

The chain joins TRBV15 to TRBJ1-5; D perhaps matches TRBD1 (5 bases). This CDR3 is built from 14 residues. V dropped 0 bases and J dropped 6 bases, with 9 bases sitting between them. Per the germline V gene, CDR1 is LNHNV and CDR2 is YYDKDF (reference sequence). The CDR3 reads CATSREGGVQPQHF. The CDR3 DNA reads TGTGCCACCAGCAGAGAGGGGGGAGTTCAGCCCCAGCATTTT.

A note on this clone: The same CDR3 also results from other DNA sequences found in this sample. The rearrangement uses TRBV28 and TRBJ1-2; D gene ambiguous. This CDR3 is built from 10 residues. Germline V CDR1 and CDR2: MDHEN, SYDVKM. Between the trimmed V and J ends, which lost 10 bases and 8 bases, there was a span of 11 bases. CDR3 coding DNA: TGTGCCACCCGAAGTAACGGCTACACCTTC. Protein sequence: CATRSNGYTF.

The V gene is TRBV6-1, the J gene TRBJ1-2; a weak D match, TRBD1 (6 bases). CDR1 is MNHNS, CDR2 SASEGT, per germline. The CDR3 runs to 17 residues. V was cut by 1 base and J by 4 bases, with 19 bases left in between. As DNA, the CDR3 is TGTGCCAGCAGTGAAGGGGTGGCAGGACAGCCCGTCTATGGCTACACCTTC. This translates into CASSEGVAGQPVYGYTF.

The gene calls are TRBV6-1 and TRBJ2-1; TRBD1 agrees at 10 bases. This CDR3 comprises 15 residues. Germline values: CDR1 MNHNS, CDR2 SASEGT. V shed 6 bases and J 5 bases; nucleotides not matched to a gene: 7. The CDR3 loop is CASRRDRGRNNEQFF. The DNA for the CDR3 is TGTGCCAGCAGGCGAGACAGGGGGCGAAACAATGAGCAGTTCTTC.

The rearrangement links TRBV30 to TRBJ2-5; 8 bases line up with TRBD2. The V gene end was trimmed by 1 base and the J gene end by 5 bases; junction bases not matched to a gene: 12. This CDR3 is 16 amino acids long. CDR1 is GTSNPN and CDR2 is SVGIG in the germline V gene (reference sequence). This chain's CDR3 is CAWSGLTGGPGETQYF. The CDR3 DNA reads TGTGCCTGGAGTGGCCTAACGGGAGGGCCCGGGGAGACCCAGTACTTC.

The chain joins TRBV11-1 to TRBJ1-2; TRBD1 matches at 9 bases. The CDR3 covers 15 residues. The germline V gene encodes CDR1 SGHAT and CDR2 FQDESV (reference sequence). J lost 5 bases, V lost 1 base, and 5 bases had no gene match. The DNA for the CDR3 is TGTGCCAGCAGCTTAGACCGACAGGGGGTTTATGGCTACACCTTC. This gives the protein CASSLDRQGVYGYTF.

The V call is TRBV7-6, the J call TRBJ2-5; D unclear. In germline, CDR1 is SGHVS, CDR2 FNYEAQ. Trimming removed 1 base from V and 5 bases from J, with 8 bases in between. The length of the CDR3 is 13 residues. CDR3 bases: TGTGCCAGCAGCTTAGGAGGAGTCGAGACCCAGTACTTC. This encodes CASSLGGVETQYF.

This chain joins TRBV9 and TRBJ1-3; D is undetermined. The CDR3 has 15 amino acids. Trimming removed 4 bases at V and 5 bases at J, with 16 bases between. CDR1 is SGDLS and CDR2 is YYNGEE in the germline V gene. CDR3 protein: CASSPPRGRRNTIYF. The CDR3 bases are TGTGCCAGCAGCCCACCCCGAGGACGACGAAACACCATATATTTT.